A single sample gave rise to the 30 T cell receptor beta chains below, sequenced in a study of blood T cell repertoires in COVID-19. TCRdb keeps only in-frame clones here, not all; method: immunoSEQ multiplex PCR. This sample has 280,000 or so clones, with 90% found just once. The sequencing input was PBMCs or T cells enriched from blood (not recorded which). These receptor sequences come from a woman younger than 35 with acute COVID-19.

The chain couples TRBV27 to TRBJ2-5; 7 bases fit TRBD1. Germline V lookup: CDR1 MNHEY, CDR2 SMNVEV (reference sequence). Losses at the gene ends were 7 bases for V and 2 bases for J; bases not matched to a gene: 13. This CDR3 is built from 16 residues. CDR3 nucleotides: TGTGCCAGCACCAGCTCCGGGACAGTCCCACAAGAGACCCAGTACTTC. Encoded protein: CASTSSGTVPQETQYF.

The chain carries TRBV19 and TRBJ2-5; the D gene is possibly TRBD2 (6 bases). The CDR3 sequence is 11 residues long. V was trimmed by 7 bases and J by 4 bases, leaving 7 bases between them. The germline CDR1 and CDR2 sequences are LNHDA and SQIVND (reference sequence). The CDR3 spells CASMGGETQYF. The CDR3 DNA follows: TGTGCCAGTATGGGAGGAGAGACCCAGTACTTC.

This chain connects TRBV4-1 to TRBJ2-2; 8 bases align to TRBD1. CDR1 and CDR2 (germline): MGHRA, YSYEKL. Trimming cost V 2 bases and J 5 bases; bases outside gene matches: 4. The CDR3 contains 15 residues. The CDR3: CASSQRDRSTGELFF. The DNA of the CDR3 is TGCGCCAGCAGCCAAAGGGACAGGAGTACCGGGGAGCTGTTTTTT.

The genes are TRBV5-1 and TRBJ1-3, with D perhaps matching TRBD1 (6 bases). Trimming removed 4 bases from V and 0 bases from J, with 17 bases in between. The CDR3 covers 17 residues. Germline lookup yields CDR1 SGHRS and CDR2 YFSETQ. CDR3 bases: TGCGCCAGCAGCCTCGGACAGTTTTTTAGCTCTGGAAACACCATATATTTT. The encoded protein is CASSLGQFFSSGNTIYF. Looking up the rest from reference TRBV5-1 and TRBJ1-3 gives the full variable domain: KAGVTQTPRYLIKTRGQQVTLSCSPISGHRSVSWYQQTPGQGLQFLFEYFSETQRNKGNFPGRFSGRQFSNSRSEMNVSTLELGDSALYLCASSLGQFFSSGNTIYFGEGSWLTVV.

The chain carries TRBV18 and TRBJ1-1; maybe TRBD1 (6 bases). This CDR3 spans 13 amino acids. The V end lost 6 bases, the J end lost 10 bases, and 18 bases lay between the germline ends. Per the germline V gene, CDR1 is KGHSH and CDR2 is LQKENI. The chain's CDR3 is CASSPDLTGGAFF. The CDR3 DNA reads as TGTGCCAGCTCCCCGGACCTGACAGGAGGAGCTTTCTTT.

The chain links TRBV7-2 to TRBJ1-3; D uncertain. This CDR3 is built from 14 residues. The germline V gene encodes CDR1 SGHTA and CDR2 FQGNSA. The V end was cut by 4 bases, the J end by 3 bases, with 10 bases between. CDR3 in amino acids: CASSYKGGGNTIYF. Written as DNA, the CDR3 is TGTGCCAGCAGCTATAAAGGCGGTGGAAACACCATATATTTT.

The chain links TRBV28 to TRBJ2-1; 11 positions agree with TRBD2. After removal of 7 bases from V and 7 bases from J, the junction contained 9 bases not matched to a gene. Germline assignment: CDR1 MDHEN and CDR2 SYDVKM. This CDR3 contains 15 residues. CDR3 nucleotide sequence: TGTGCCAGCATCGAACCTAGCGGGAGGAGAAATGAGCAGTTCTTC. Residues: CASIEPSGRRNEQFF.

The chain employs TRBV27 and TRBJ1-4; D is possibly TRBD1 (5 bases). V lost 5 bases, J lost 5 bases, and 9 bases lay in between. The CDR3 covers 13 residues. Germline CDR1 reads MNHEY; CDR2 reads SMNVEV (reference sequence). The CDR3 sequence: CASSPGLNEKLFF. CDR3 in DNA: TGTGCCAGCAGTCCGGGACTGAATGAAAAACTGTTTTTT.

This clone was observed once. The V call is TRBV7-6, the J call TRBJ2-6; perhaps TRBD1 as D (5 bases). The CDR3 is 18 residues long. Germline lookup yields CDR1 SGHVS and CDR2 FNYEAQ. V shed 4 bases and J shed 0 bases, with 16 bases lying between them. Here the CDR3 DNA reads TGTGCCAGCAGCTCCAGGGTCCCCAGATACTCTGGGGCCAACGTCCTGACTTTC. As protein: CASSSRVPRYSGANVLTF.

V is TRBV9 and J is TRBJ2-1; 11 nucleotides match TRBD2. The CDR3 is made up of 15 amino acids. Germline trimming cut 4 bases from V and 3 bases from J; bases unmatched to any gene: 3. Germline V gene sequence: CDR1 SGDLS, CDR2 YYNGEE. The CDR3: CASSHGTSGYNEQFF. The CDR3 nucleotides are TGTGCCAGCAGCCACGGGACTAGCGGCTACAATGAGCAGTTCTTC.

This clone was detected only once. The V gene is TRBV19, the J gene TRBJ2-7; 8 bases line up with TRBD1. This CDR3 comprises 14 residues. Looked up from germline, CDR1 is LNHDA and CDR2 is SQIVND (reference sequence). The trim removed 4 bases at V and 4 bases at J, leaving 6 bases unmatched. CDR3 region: CASSNPGDRYEQYF. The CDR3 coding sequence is TGTGCCAGTAGTAACCCAGGGGACAGGTACGAGCAGTACTTC.

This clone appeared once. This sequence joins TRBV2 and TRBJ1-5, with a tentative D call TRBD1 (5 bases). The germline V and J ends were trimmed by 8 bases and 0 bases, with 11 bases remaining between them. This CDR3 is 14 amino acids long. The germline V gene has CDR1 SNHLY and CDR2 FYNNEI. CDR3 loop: CASRGLYSNQPQHF. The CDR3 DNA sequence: TGTGCCAGCCGGGGGTTATATAGCAATCAGCCCCAGCATTTT.

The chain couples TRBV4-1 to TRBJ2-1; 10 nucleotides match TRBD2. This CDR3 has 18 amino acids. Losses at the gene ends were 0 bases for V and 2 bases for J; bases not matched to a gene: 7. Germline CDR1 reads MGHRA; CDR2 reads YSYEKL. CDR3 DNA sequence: TGCGCCAGCAGCCAAGATTCAACGGGGACTAGCGCCTACAATGAGCAGTTCTTC. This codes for CASSQDSTGTSAYNEQFF.

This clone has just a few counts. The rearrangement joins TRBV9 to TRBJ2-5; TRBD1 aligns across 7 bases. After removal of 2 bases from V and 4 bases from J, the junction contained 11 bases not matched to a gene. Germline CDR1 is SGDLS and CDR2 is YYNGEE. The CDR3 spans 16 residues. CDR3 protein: CASSVSSRAGGETQYF. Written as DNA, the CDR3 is TGTGCCAGCAGCGTTTCCTCGAGGGCAGGGGGAGAGACCCAGTACTTC.

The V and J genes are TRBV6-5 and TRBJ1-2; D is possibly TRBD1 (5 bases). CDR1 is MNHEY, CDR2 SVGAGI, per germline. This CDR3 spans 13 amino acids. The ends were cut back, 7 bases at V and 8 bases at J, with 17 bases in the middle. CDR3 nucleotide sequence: TGTGCCAGCACAGGCCAGCCGACAGAAGGCTACACCTTC. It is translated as CASTGQPTEGYTF.

The CDR3 spells CASSPTTSGTSIEQFF. The CDR3 bases are TGTGCCAGCAGCCCAACGACTAGCGGGACTAGTATTGAGCAGTTCTTC. V gene TRBV11-2 combines with J gene TRBJ2-1; 11 positions agree with TRBD2. From germline, CDR1 is SGHAT and CDR2 FQNNGV. The CDR3 contains 16 residues. V gave up 5 bases and J gave up 9 bases; unmatched junction bases: 12.

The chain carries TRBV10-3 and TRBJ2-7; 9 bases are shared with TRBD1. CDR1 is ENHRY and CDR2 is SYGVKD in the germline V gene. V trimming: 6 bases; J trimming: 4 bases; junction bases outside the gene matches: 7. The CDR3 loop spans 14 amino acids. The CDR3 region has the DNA TGTGCCATCAGCTGGACAGGGGTGGAGTACGAGCAGTACTTC. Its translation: CAISWTGVEYEQYF.

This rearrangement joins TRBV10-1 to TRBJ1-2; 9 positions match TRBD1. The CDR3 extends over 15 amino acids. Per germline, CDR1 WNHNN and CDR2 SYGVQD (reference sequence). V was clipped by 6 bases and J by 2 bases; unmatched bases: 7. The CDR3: CASRQGQGRNYGYTF. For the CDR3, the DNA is TGCGCCAGCAGACAGGGACAGGGAAGGAACTATGGCTACACCTTC.

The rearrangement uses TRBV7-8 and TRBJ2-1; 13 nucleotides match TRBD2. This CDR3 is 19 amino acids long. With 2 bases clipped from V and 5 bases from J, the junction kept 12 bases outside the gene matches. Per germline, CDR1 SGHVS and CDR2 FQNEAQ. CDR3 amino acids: CASSLKRTSGRMGHNEQFF. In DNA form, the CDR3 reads TGTGCCAGCAGCTTAAAAAGGACTAGCGGGAGAATGGGCCACAATGAGCAGTTCTTC.

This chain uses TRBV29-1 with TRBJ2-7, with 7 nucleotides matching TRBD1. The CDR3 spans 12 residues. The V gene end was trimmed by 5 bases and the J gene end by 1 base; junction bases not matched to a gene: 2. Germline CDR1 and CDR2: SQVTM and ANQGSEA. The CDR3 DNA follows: TGCAGCGTTAACAGGGGTTCCTACGAGCAGTACTTC. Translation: CSVNRGSYEQYF.

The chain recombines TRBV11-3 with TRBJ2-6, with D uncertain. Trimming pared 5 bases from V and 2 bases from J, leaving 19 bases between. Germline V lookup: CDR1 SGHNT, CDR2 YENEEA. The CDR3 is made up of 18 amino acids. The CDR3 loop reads CASSHVQVSLAGANVLTF. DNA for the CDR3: TGTGCCAGCAGCCACGTCCAGGTTTCATTGGCTGGGGCCAACGTCCTGACTTTC.

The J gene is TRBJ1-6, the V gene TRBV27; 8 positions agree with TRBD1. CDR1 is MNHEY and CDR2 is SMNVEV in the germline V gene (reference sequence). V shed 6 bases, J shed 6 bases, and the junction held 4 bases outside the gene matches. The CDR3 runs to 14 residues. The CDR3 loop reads CASRDRVRNSPLHF. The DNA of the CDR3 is TGTGCCAGCAGGGACAGGGTTCGTAATTCACCCCTCCACTTT.

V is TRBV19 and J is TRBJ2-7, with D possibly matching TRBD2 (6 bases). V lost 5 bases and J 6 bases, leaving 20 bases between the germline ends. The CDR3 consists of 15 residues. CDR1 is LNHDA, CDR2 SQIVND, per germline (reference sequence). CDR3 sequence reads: CASSFNYWPGVEQYF. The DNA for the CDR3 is TGTGCCAGTAGTTTCAACTACTGGCCGGGGGTCGAGCAGTACTTC.

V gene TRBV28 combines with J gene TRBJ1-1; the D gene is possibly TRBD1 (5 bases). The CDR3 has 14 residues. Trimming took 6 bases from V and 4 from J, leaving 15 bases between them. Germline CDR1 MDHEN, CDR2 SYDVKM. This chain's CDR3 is CASRFTGKRTEAFF. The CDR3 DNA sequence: TGTGCCAGCAGGTTCACAGGCAAACGCACTGAAGCTTTCTTT.

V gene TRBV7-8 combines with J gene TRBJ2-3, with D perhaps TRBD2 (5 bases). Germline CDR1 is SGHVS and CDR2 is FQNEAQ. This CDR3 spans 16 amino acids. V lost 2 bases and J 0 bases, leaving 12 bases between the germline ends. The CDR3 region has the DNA TGTGCCAGCAGCTTAAGGTCCCGGGGAAGCACAGATACGCAGTATTTT. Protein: CASSLRSRGSTDTQYF.

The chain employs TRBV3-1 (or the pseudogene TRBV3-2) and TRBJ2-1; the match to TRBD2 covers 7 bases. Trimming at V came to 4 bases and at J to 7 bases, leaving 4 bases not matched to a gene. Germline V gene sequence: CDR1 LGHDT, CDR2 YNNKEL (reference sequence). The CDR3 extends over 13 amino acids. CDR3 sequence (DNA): TGTGCCAGCAGCCGTAGTAGCGGGAATGAGCAGTTCTTC. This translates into CASSRSSGNEQFF.

The CDR3 here is CASSSLGAGENEQYF. In nucleotides, the CDR3 is TGTGCCAGCAGTTCCCTAGGTGCGGGAGAGAACGAGCAGTACTTC. V and J are TRBV27 and TRBJ2-7, with TRBD2 identical over 7 bases. There are 15 residues in the CDR3. Trimming cost V 4 bases and J 5 bases; bases outside gene matches: 11. Germline CDR1 and CDR2: MNHEY and SMNVEV (reference sequence).

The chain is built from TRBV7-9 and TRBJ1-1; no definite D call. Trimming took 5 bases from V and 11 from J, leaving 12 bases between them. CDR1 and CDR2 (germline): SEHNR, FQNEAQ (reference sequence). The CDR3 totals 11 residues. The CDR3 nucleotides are TGTGCCAGCAGCCCCCAGACTAAGGCTTTCTTT. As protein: CASSPQTKAFF.

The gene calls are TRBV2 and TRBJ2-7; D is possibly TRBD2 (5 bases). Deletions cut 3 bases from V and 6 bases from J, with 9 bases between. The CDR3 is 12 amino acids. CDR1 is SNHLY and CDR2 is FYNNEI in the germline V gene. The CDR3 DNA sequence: TGTGCCAGCAGTGAGCTAGCCCCCGAGCAGTACTTC. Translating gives CASSELAPEQYF. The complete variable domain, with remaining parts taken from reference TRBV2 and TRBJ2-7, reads EPEVTQTPSHQVTQMGQEVILRCVPISNHLYFYWYRQILGQKVEFLVSFYNNEISEKSEIFDDQFSVERPDGSNFTLKIRSTKLEDSAMYFCASSELAPEQYFGPGTRLTVT.

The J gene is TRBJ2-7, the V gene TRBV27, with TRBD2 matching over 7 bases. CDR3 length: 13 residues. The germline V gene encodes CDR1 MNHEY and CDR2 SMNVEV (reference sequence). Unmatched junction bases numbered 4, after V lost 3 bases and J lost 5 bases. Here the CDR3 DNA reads TGTGCCAGCAGTTTGAGGGAGGGAAACGAGCAGTACTTC. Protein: CASSLREGNEQYF.